Included here is one T cell receptor (beta chain) sequence, with context. What it binds is not known. The table came from immunoSEQ multiplex PCR; TCRdb's copy has only in-frame clones and leaves some out. The table records some 73,000 clones, about 91% of them present only once. This sample is drawn from a study of T cell responses to AZD1222 COVID-19 vaccine. Study conclusions and caveats: Sampled repertoires all dated from after the peak T cell response.

The germline V gene has CDR1 SGHTS and CDR2 YDEGEE. Trimming at V came to 0 bases and at J to 1 base, leaving 3 bases not matched to a gene. CDR3 size: 15 residues. The source was peripheral blood, collected 28 days after the second AZD1222 dose. The chain uses TRBV5-8 and TRBJ1-1; 7 bases align to TRBD1. This TCR was sampled from an adult who received the AZD1222 COVID-19 vaccine. CDR3 nucleotides: TGTGCCAGCAGCTTGGGGTACAGGGGGAACACTGAAGCTTTCTTT. This codes for CASSLGYRGNTEAFF.